This T cell receptor (beta chain) emerged from a study of T-cell reconstitution after alpha-beta-depleted transplantation in children. Construction of the TCRbeta library involved unique molecular identifiers. One entry per CDR3 protein, called by TCRdb with MiXCR from the PCR reads. Of fewer than 550,000 distinct CDR3 sequences in the sample, about a tenth are singletons; the top ten hold 4.5% to 7%. Germline CDR1 DFQATT, CDR2 SNEGSKA (reference sequence). The CDR3 has 15 residues. With 3 bases removed from V and 2 bases from J, the gap between germline ends came to 14 bases. This chain uses TRBV20-1 with TRBJ1-5, with a weak D call TRBD1 (6 bases). The material was PBMCs from the stem cell graft donor, obtained from the stem cell graft. This receptor was obtained from a human donor who donated a stem cell graft to a child with acute myeloid leukemia. The CDR3, as DNA: TGCAGTGCTAGCATACAGGGAGGCGGCAATCAGCCCCAGCATTTT. It encodes CSASIQGGGNQPQHF.